This TCR beta chain was captured by sequencing in a study of cytomegalovirus exposure and HLA in healthy donors. Overall study results and limits: A later analysis reportedly found fewer N-insertions in an Asian-associated ancestry cluster than the roughly 670-donor mean.

Trimming cost V 1 base and J 8 bases, with 11 bases left between them. Per the germline V gene, CDR1 is MGHDK and CDR2 is SYGVNS. The CDR3 length is 14 residues. Nominally healthy donors provided the samples, though records likely missed some immune exposures. Details on this clone: Its antigen remains unknown.

Researchers ran the PCR with 60 Vbeta and 13 Jbeta primers. Using immunoSEQ multiplex PCR, the repertoire was profiled, and TCRdb retains in-frame clones only, with some absent. The repertoire holds over 150,000 clones, with 80% to 85% as singletons. The sequence derives from a woman in her forties or fifties in good health and CMV-seropositive. The chain links TRBV25-1 to TRBJ1-4, with D perhaps TRBD1 (5 bases). Input material: PBMCs. This chain's CDR3 is CASSESRVVEKLFF. CDR3 nucleotides: TGTGCCAGCAGTGAATCCAGGGTAGTGGAAAAACTGTTTTTT.